The T cell receptor (beta chain) described here comes from a study of T-cell memory formation after mild COVID-19. This CDR3 has 11 amino acids. Germline V gene sequence: CDR1 LNHNV, CDR2 YYDKDF (reference sequence). The V end lost 1 base, the J end lost 7 bases, and 4 bases lay between the germline ends. Using its own MiXCR run on the 5' RACE reads, TCRdb lists one record per CDR3 protein. The sample lists about 57,000 distinct CDR3 sequences, less than 15% occurring once. The chain recombines TRBV15 with TRBJ1-2; D not certain. The source is a man aged 18 to 35 who had mild COVID-19 (a few samples of this study predate the infection). Cell type and time point are not known. Specimen: PBMCs or a T cell subset sorted from them (not recorded which). CDR3 region: CATSRGGGYTF. Written as DNA, the CDR3 is TGTGCCACCAGCAGAGGGGGTGGCTACACCTTC.